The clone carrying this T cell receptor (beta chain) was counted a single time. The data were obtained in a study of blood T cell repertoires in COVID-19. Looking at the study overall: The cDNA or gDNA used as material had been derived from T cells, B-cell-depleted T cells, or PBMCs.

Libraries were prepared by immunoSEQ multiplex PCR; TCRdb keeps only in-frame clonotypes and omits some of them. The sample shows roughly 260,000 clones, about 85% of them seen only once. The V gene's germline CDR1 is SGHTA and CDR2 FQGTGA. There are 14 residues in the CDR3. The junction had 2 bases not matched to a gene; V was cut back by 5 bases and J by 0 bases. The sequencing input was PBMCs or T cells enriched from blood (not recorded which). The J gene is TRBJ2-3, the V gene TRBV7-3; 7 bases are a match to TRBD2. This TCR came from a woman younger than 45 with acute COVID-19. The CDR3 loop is CASSKTSSTDTQYF. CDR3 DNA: TGTGCCAGCAGCAAGACTAGCAGCACAGATACGCAGTATTTT.